This is a list of T cell receptor beta chains from one sample in a study of beta chain features in type 1 diabetes. Assay: immunoSEQ multiplex PCR; the TCRdb copy retains only in-frame clones and omits some. The data hold 330,000 or so clones, with 12% to 15% observed a single time. Input material: central memory CD4+ T cells from blood. These receptors were taken from a man aged 25 to 40 in good health. CDR3s include the opening cysteine and the closing phenylalanine or tryptophan. A D gene is named only where the DNA matches it firmly. The size entry is marked missing in some rows and otherwise reads once, few, many or a size class.

TGTGCCAGCAGCTTAGATCTAGGGGACACAGATACGCAGTATTTT CASSLDLGDTDTQYF - few TRBJ2-3 TRBV7-2
TGCAGCGTCATAGGAGGCACTGTGGGGGAGACCCAGTACTTC CSVIGGTVGETQYF - - TRBJ2-5 TRBV29-1
TGTGCCAGCAGTCGAGACTATGGCTACACCTTC CASSRDYGYTF - few TRBJ1-2 TRBV7-9
TGTGCCAGCAGCTTAGCGGCTAGCGGGGCCACTGAGACGCAGTATTTT CASSLAASGATETQYF TRBD2 medium-sized TRBJ2-3 TRBV7-2
TGTGCCAGTAGTAGGGACGCTAACTATGGCTACACCTTC CASSRDANYGYTF - - TRBJ1-2 TRBV19
TGTGCCAGCAGCCAAGGAGTCGGACTAGTGAACGAGCAGTACTTC CASSQGVGLVNEQYF TRBD2 - TRBJ2-7 TRBV7-2
TGTGCCAGCAGCGCTTTGGGACAGGGAGTTAGTAATTCACCCCTCCACTTT CASSALGQGVSNSPLHF TRBD1 - TRBJ1-6 TRBV7-8
TGTGCCAGCAGCCTTGGACAGGGAGGACGCTATGGCTACACCTTC CASSLGQGGRYGYTF TRBD1 few TRBJ1-2 TRBV11-2
TGTGCCAGCAGCCAAGATCCCCGGGTGTTGGGTGAGCAGTTCTTC CASSQDPRVLGEQFF - - TRBJ2-1 TRBV4-2
TGTGCCAGCCGGGGTGGGCGGACAGACACTTCACCCCTCCACTTT CASRGGRTDTSPLHF - few TRBJ1-6 TRBV6-6
TGTGCCAGCAGCACAGACAGGGGTAATTCACCCCTCCACTTT CASSTDRGNSPLHF TRBD1 few TRBJ1-6 TRBV7-7
TGTGCCAGCAGCCCTGGGACAGGGCATAATTCACCCCTCCACTTT CASSPGTGHNSPLHF TRBD1 few TRBJ1-6 TRBV7-7
TGCGCCAGCAGCCAGTCGGACAGGGATTCACCCCTCCACTTT CASSQSDRDSPLHF TRBD1 - TRBJ1-6 TRBV4-3
TGTGCCAGTAGTCTTGACAGGGGGAACACTGAAGCTTTCTTT CASSLDRGNTEAFF TRBD1 few TRBJ1-1 TRBV19
TGCAGCGTTGTTTCAGGCCTTAGCACAGATACGCAGTATTTT CSVVSGLSTDTQYF - few TRBJ2-3 TRBV29-1
TGTGCCAGCAGGTCGGGGGTCGAGCAGTACTTC CASRSGVEQYF - many TRBJ2-7 TRBV11-2
TGTGCCATCACGGGGACAGGGTTCCACGAGCAGTACTTC CAITGTGFHEQYF TRBD1 few TRBJ2-7 TRBV10-3
TGTGCCTGGAGTTTGACTAGCGGGAGAGTGGATACGCAGTATTTT CAWSLTSGRVDTQYF TRBD2 - TRBJ2-3 TRBV30
TGTGCCAGCAGCTTGGCCGGGCTAGCGGGGGGGTCTGGAGAGACCCAGTACTTC CASSLAGLAGGSGETQYF TRBD2 - TRBJ2-5 TRBV5-4
TGTGCCATCAGTGTTGTGGCCGCCTCGGGCGGCTACACCTTC CAISVVAASGGYTF - many TRBJ1-2 TRBV10-3
TGTGCCAGCAGCGTGGACAGGGGTCTGCACAATGAGCAGTTCTTC CASSVDRGLHNEQFF TRBD1 - TRBJ2-1 TRBV9
TGTGCCAGTAGTATAACAGGAGGCTATGGCTACACCTTC CASSITGGYGYTF - few TRBJ1-2 TRBV19
TGTGCCAGCACCTCAGGGACCTATGGCTACACCTTC CASTSGTYGYTF - - TRBJ1-2 TRBV27
TGTGCCATCAGCACCGGGACAGTAGCCAAAAACATTCAGTACTTC CAISTGTVAKNIQYF TRBD1 few TRBJ2-4 TRBV6-5
TGTGCCAGCAGCGTAGGGACTAGCGGCGCGAACACCGGGGAGCTGTTTTTT CASSVGTSGANTGELFF TRBD2 few TRBJ2-2 TRBV9
TGTGCCAGCAGCCAACGTGGGACTAGCGGCCATGATACGCAGTATTTT CASSQRGTSGHDTQYF TRBD2 - TRBJ2-3 TRBV5-8
TGTGCCAGCAGCTTCGGAGTTGAGACCCAGTACTTC CASSFGVETQYF - few TRBJ2-5 TRBV7-2
TGTGCCAGCAGTGGACTAGCGGTTAGCACAGATACGCAGTATTTT CASSGLAVSTDTQYF TRBD2 - TRBJ2-3 TRBV13
TGCGCCAGCAGCCAAGGCCTAGCACCCACCCAGTACTTC CASSQGLAPTQYF - - TRBJ2-5 TRBV5-4
TGTGCCATCCGGAAATCGGGACAGGGTTGGGGCTACACCTTC CAIRKSGQGWGYTF TRBD1 few TRBJ1-2 TRBV10-3
TGTGCCACCAGCAGGGAACTAGCGGGGACCTACAATGAGCAGTTCTTC CATSRELAGTYNEQFF TRBD2 few TRBJ2-1 TRBV15
TGTGCCAGCAGTCGGGGTGCGGAGGTGGGGCCCCAGCATTTT CASSRGAEVGPQHF - many TRBJ1-5 TRBV6-5
TGTGCCACCAGCAGAGAGGCAGCTTCCTACAATGAGCAGTTCTTC CATSREAASYNEQFF - - TRBJ2-1 TRBV15
TGTGCCAGCAGCTTAGCCTGGGGTAACGAGCAGTACTTC CASSLAWGNEQYF - - TRBJ2-7 TRBV7-9
TGTGCCAGCAGCTTGGTGCTAGTCCATGAGCAGTTCTTC CASSLVLVHEQFF - - TRBJ2-1 TRBV5-6
TGCGCCAGCAGCCAAGATCCCAGGATAGACTCCTATAATTCACCCCTCCACTTT CASSQDPRIDSYNSPLHF - - TRBJ1-6 TRBV4-1
TGTGCCAGCAGCTTAGCTGGGTTTGGCTACACCTTC CASSLAGFGYTF - few TRBJ1-2 TRBV7-2
TGTGCCATCGGTCGGACTAGCGGGAGTCGGATTGAGCAGTTCTTC CAIGRTSGSRIEQFF TRBD2 - TRBJ2-1 TRBV10-3
TGTGCCAGCAGCCAGACAGGACAATTGTACCAAGAGACCCAGTACTTC CASSQTGQLYQETQYF - - TRBJ2-5 TRBV7-8
TGTGCCAGCAGCTTGGTTGGGACGTACGAGCAGTACTTC CASSLVGTYEQYF - few TRBJ2-7 TRBV5-6
TGTGCCAGAATTAGCGGGGGTAGATGCCTGGCCAAAAACATTCAGTACTTC CARISGGRCLAKNIQYF TRBD2 few TRBJ2-4 TRBV5-4
TGTGCCAGTAGTGCCCAAGGGGTGAACACTGAAGCTTTCTTT CASSAQGVNTEAFF - - TRBJ1-1 TRBV19
TGCGCCAGCAGACGTTCTAGCGACCGCACAGATACGCAGTATTTT CASRRSSDRTDTQYF - few TRBJ2-3 TRBV5-1
TGCGCCAGCAGTCGCACTAGCGGTAGCACAGATACGCAGTATTTT CASSRTSGSTDTQYF TRBD2 once TRBJ2-3 TRBV10-1
TGTGCCAGCAGCCAAGCCGGGACTAGCGGGAGGAATACGCAGTATTTT CASSQAGTSGRNTQYF TRBD2 few TRBJ2-3 TRBV7-2
TGTGCCAGTCTTACTGAGCCCGGACACGAGCAGTACTTC CASLTEPGHEQYF - few TRBJ2-7 TRBV2
TGCAGTGCTGGCAGGGACGAAGCTTTCTTT CSAGRDEAFF - few TRBJ1-1 TRBV20-1
TGCGCCAGCAGCCCGGGACAGACCTACGAGCAGTACTTC CASSPGQTYEQYF TRBD1 - TRBJ2-7 TRBV5-1
TGTGCCAGCAGCGCACCGATCCGGGCAAACACCGGGGAGCTGTTTTTT CASSAPIRANTGELFF - - TRBJ2-2 TRBV11-2
TGTGCCACCAGTCTTAGCGGGGGGCAAGAGACCCAGTACTTC CATSLSGGQETQYF TRBD2 - TRBJ2-5 TRBV15
TGTGCCAGCAGTGATAACTTGAACACTGAAGCTTTCTTT CASSDNLNTEAFF - many TRBJ1-1 TRBV6-1
TGTGCCAGCAGTGGGACGTCGGCCTACAATGAGCAGTTCTTC CASSGTSAYNEQFF - few TRBJ2-1 TRBV28
TGTGCCAGCAGTGAACAGGGGGCTTATGAGCAGTTCTTC CASSEQGAYEQFF TRBD1 few TRBJ2-1 TRBV25-1
TGTGCCACCAGCAGAGAGGGGATGAGGGACGTGGAGCCCCAGCATTTT CATSREGMRDVEPQHF - - TRBJ1-5 TRBV15